Listed below are T cell receptor beta chains from one sample, sequenced in a study of CXCR3-negative and CXCR3-positive naive CD8 T cells. TCRdb reanalyzed the 5' RACE reads, giving one entry per CDR3 protein sequence and no DNA. The sample table includes about 150,000 distinct CDR3 sequences. What was sequenced was naive CXCR3+ CD8+ T cells from blood. These TCRs come from a human donor in good health. Some clones in this sample may be carry-over from other donors' samples. CDR3s include the opening cysteine and the closing phenylalanine or tryptophan.

v_call	j_call	cdr3_aa
TRBV12-3/TRBV12-4	TRBJ2-2	CASSTPQGDTGELFF
TRBV28	TRBJ1-2	CASSSLLRGTGGDHYGYTF
TRBV7-8	TRBJ2-7	CASSDLNIPYEQYF
TRBV20-1	TRBJ1-1	CSASVMDRAEAFF
TRBV4-2	TRBJ1-1	CASSQVVGTEAFF
TRBV20-1	TRBJ2-7	CSATFRWTGSSYEQYF
TRBV5-1	TRBJ1-2	CASSIWTGGASGYTF
TRBV6-2/TRBV6-3	TRBJ1-4	CASSSGTENEKLFF
TRBV28	TRBJ2-7	CASEGAGGQPRGEQYF
TRBV7-2	TRBJ2-3	CASSLEASGDGLDTQYF
TRBV21-1	TRBJ2-5	CASSEGNTGYQETQYF
TRBV24-1	TRBJ2-1	CATSDRDRGDNEQFF
TRBV11-2	TRBJ1-2	CASSPGTGNLYGYTF